This TCR beta chain was sequenced for a study of cytomegalovirus exposure and HLA in healthy donors. General study findings and limits: Across donors, most TCRs were seen rarely, yet some public ones were widespread. In a later analysis, TCR beta V- and J-gene trimming showed a link to a missense DCLRE1C variant.

The PCR used 60 Vbeta and 13 Jbeta primers. The repertoire was sequenced with immunoSEQ multiplex PCR; TCRdb's copy has only in-frame clones and lacks some. The repertoire holds roughly 160,000 clones, with approximately 88% as singletons. CDR1 SGHTA and CDR2 FQGTGA come from the germline V gene. V lost 4 bases to trimming and J lost 0 bases, with 13 bases between them. The CDR3 extends over 15 amino acids. On this clone itself: Its antigen is as yet unknown.

Sequences were obtained from PBMCs. The genes are TRBV7-3 and TRBJ2-7; weak D call: TRBD2 (6 bases). This sequence originates from a woman in her twenties or thirties in good health and CMV-seronegative. CDR3 DNA sequence: TGTGCCAGCAGCTCACGCGGGGAGTCCTCCTACGAGCAGTACTTC. Protein: CASSSRGESSYEQYF.